This T cell receptor (beta chain) is drawn from a study of shared clonotypes between healthy human individuals. V was pared by 6 bases and J by 0 bases, with 9 bases between. CDR3 length: 15 residues. Per the germline V gene, CDR1 is MNHNS and CDR2 is SASEGT. Clones were sequenced by immunoSEQ multiplex PCR, and TCRdb holds only the in-frame ones, with some missing. The table records about 470,000 clones, about 85% of them present only once. This clonotype originated in a woman in her 40s in good health. Some clones in this sample may be carry-over from other donors' samples. The chain carries TRBV6-1 and TRBJ2-6; D not resolved. The material sequenced was PBMCs. Written as DNA, the CDR3 is TGTGCCAGCAGACTTAGGGACTCTGGGGCCAACGTCCTGACTTTC. It encodes CASRLRDSGANVLTF.